This TCR beta chain was sequenced in a study of blood T cells in healthy people across ages. With a J-beta primer mix and a sample-barcoded 5' primer, a second PCR ran about 6 to 11 cycles. TCRdb analysed the 5' RACE reads with MiXCR anew, one entry per CDR3 protein. Of some 1.6 million distinct CDR3 sequences in the sample, 34% were seen once. CDR3 length equals 15 residues. V lost 3 bases and J lost 13; bases outside the gene matches: 9. The V and J genes are TRBV12-3 or TRBV12-4 and TRBJ2-2; 12 nucleotides agree with TRBD2. Sequencing was performed on blood. This sequence originates from a woman in her twenties or thirties in good health. CDR3 nucleotide sequence: TGTGCCAGCAGTTTGGCACTAGCGGGGGGCCTACGGCTGTTTTTT. Translation gives CASSLALAGGLRLFF.